The present entry profiles one TCR beta chain with its context. This sample was included in a study of T cell changes during pregnancy in multiple sclerosis. V shed 7 bases and J 5 bases; nucleotides not matched to a gene: 10. Germline loops: CDR1 MNHNS, CDR2 SASEGT. The CDR3 runs to 14 residues. Clones were sequenced by immunoSEQ multiplex PCR, and TCRdb holds only the in-frame ones, with some missing. Of tens of thousands of clones in the sample, 91% were seen once. Sequencing was performed on peripheral blood, taken after pregnancy. The sequence was collected from a female donor in good health, enrolled as a control in a pregnancy study. The V and J genes are TRBV6-1 and TRBJ1-1; TRBD1 matches at 7 bases. DNA of the CDR3: TGTGCCAGCATCTTAAGGGGGCTCGTAACTGAAGCTTTCTTT. Translating gives CASILRGLVTEAFF.